A selection of T cell receptor beta chains follows, all from one sample in a study of control samples from healthy donors and cancer patients. Measured with immunoSEQ multiplex PCR; TCRdb has only the in-frame clones, and not every one. Of over 100,000 clones listed, 88% are singletons. Sample: blood. Receptor source: a man aged 35 to 55 in good health. CDR3s include the opening cysteine and the closing phenylalanine or tryptophan. Fields, in order: clone size, J gene, D gene, V gene, CDR3 DNA, CDR3 protein. A D gene is named only where the DNA matches it firmly. Clone size appears in some rows only: once, few, many, or a class for an expanded clone.

clone size: once; J gene: TRBJ1-1; D gene: -; V gene: TRBV3-1/TRBV3-2; CDR3 DNA: TGTGCCAGCAGCCTGCGATCGGGAGTGAACACTGAAGCTTTCTTT; CDR3 protein: CASSLRSGVNTEAFF
clone size: once; J gene: TRBJ2-4; D gene: -; V gene: TRBV7-2; CDR3 DNA: TGTGCCAGCAGCTCGACAGGCGCAAACATTCAGTACTTC; CDR3 protein: CASSSTGANIQYF
clone size: -; J gene: TRBJ1-4; D gene: -; V gene: TRBV19; CDR3 DNA: TGTGCCACCCGGGACGAAAAACTGTTTTTT; CDR3 protein: CATRDEKLFF
clone size: -; J gene: TRBJ2-1; D gene: -; V gene: TRBV19; CDR3 DNA: TGTGCCAGTAGTCCCCGGCGGAGCTCCTACAATGAGCAGTTCTTC; CDR3 protein: CASSPRRSSYNEQFF
clone size: -; J gene: TRBJ1-1; D gene: -; V gene: TRBV3-1/TRBV3-2; CDR3 DNA: TGTGCCAGCAGCCAAGTAAGGGTGAACACTGAAGCTTTCTTT; CDR3 protein: CASSQVRVNTEAFF
clone size: -; J gene: TRBJ1-2; D gene: TRBD1; V gene: TRBV7-6; CDR3 DNA: TGTGCCAGCAGCTTAGGACAGGGCCTTAGACATGGCTACACCTTC; CDR3 protein: CASSLGQGLRHGYTF
clone size: -; J gene: TRBJ2-7; D gene: TRBD2; V gene: TRBV6-2/TRBV6-3; CDR3 DNA: TGTGCCAGCAGTTACTCGGCTAGCGGGGTTTACGAGCAGTACTTC; CDR3 protein: CASSYSASGVYEQYF
clone size: -; J gene: TRBJ2-7; D gene: -; V gene: TRBV7-9; CDR3 DNA: TGTGCCAGCAGCCCTAGAGCGAACGAGCAGTACTTC; CDR3 protein: CASSPRANEQYF
clone size: -; J gene: TRBJ1-2; D gene: -; V gene: TRBV6-1; CDR3 DNA: TGTGCCAGCAGTGAACAGGGGAGAGGCTACACCTTC; CDR3 protein: CASSEQGRGYTF
clone size: few; J gene: TRBJ2-7; D gene: -; V gene: TRBV6-1; CDR3 DNA: TGTGCCAGCAGTGAAGCCGTAGGGAGCTCCTACGAGCAGTACTTC; CDR3 protein: CASSEAVGSSYEQYF
clone size: -; J gene: TRBJ2-7; D gene: -; V gene: TRBV27; CDR3 DNA: TGTGCCAGCAGTCCCCGGGTCCGCTCCTACGAGCAGTACTTC; CDR3 protein: CASSPRVRSYEQYF
clone size: -; J gene: TRBJ1-1; D gene: TRBD1; V gene: TRBV6-5; CDR3 DNA: TGTGCCAGCAGGGACAGGGGGCTTATTGAAGCTTTCTTT; CDR3 protein: CASRDRGLIEAFF
clone size: -; J gene: TRBJ1-2; D gene: TRBD1; V gene: TRBV7-9; CDR3 DNA: TGTGCCAGCAGCGTCGGGACAGGTTATGGCTACACCTTC; CDR3 protein: CASSVGTGYGYTF
clone size: -; J gene: TRBJ1-1; D gene: TRBD1; V gene: TRBV5-1; CDR3 DNA: TGCGCCAGCAGCCAGGGACAGGGGGTTGGCACTGAAGCTTTCTTT; CDR3 protein: CASSQGQGVGTEAFF
clone size: -; J gene: TRBJ2-5; D gene: -; V gene: TRBV5-6; CDR3 DNA: TGTGCCAGCAGCTTGAGCCCGACAGAAGAGACCCAGTACTTC; CDR3 protein: CASSLSPTEETQYF
clone size: -; J gene: TRBJ1-1; D gene: -; V gene: TRBV6-6; CDR3 DNA: TGTGCCAGCACCACGGACCCAAACACTGAAGCTTTCTTT; CDR3 protein: CASTTDPNTEAFF
clone size: -; J gene: TRBJ1-2; D gene: -; V gene: TRBV2; CDR3 DNA: TGTGCCAGCAGTGTAGGCTCATCGGGACGGAACTATGGCTACACCTTC; CDR3 protein: CASSVGSSGRNYGYTF
clone size: few; J gene: TRBJ1-5; D gene: -; V gene: TRBV5-8; CDR3 DNA: TGTGCCAGCAGCTTGGTAGGGGGTCAGCCCCAGCATTTT; CDR3 protein: CASSLVGGQPQHF
clone size: -; J gene: TRBJ1-5; D gene: TRBD1; V gene: TRBV20-1; CDR3 DNA: TGCAGTGCTAGTGGGTCCCTCGGCCTCCGACAGGGGTCTGGTAATCAGCCCCAGCATTTT; CDR3 protein: CSASGSLGLRQGSGNQPQHF
clone size: once; J gene: TRBJ2-7; D gene: TRBD1; V gene: TRBV6-5; CDR3 DNA: TGTGCCAGCAGTACCGGACAGGGAAGTTTCCACGAGCAGTACTTC; CDR3 protein: CASSTGQGSFHEQYF
clone size: -; J gene: TRBJ1-1; D gene: -; V gene: TRBV7-9; CDR3 DNA: TGTGCCAGCAGTGTCAGGGGACTTGACGCTTTCTTT; CDR3 protein: CASSVRGLDAFF
clone size: -; J gene: TRBJ1-5; D gene: TRBD1; V gene: TRBV19; CDR3 DNA: TGTGCCAGTAGTAGCGGACAGGGGGCAACTCAGCCCCAGCATTTT; CDR3 protein: CASSSGQGATQPQHF
clone size: once; J gene: TRBJ1-6; D gene: -; V gene: TRBV6-2/TRBV6-3; CDR3 DNA: TGTGCCAGCAGTTACAGTTCGGTGAATTCACCCCTCCACTTT; CDR3 protein: CASSYSSVNSPLHF